Sequencing of this T cell receptor (beta chain) was carried out in a study of beta chain features in type 1 diabetes. Overall study results and limits: Among patients with Type 1 diabetes, TCRB CDR3s were moderately but significantly shorter in every one of the four CD4+ subsets.

This clone was seen a handful of times. Its target is not known. Per germline, CDR1 SGHRS and CDR2 YFSETQ. V was trimmed by 0 bases and J by 2 bases, leaving 12 bases between them. CDR3 length: 15 amino acids. The isolated RNA, all of it, was reverse transcribed, so expressed TCRB transcripts were what got sequenced. The protocol was immunoSEQ multiplex PCR, while the TCRdb copy is restricted to in-frame clones and leaves out a portion. This sample has a few hundred thousand clones, with roughly 9.8% found just once. Sequencing was done on a sample of central memory CD4+ T cells from blood. This rearrangement joins TRBV5-1 to TRBJ2-7; D not certain. The receptor's source is a man aged 25-45 years with type 1 diabetes. The CDR3 reads CASSLEWDKAYEQYF. In nucleotides, the CDR3 is TGCGCCAGCAGCTTGGAGTGGGATAAAGCCTACGAGCAGTACTTC.